The clone carrying this T cell receptor (beta chain) was detected only a few times. Its antigen is as yet unknown. This CDR3 has 14 amino acids. Trimming removed 1 base at V and 0 bases at J, with 6 bases between. Germline V gene sequence: CDR1 SGHTA, CDR2 FQGNSA. These data originate in a study of beta chain features in type 1 diabetes. Overall study findings and caveats: Cells with high TCR expression could be over-represented by cDNA sequencing. Within each of all four CD4+ subsets, Type 1 diabetes patients had TCRB CDR3s that were moderately but significantly shorter. Although PCR might favor shorter templates, it would do so equally in patients and controls.

cDNA synthesis used the whole RNA isolate, giving expressed TCRB sequences. Profiled with immunoSEQ multiplex PCR; TCRdb holds only in-frame clones, not every one. Counted here are under 950,000 clones, 15% to 20% occurring once; the ten biggest clones make up 0.023%. Sequencing input: naive CD4+ T cells from blood. The receptor's source is a woman under 30 in good health. The rearrangement links TRBV7-2 to TRBJ2-5, with a tentative D call TRBD2 (6 bases). The CDR3: CASSLGTNQETQYF. CDR3 coding DNA: TGTGCCAGCAGCTTAGGGACTAACCAAGAGACCCAGTACTTC.